Listed here are 28 T cell receptor beta chains from one sample, sequenced in a study of blood T cell repertoires in COVID-19. Assay: immunoSEQ multiplex PCR; the TCRdb copy retains only in-frame clones and omits some. The sample includes approximately 220,000 clones, roughly 85% of them seen just once. Sequences were obtained from PBMCs or T cells enriched from blood (not recorded which). These receptors all stem from a woman aged 35 to 49 with acute COVID-19.

This chain joins TRBV19 and TRBJ1-2; D remains unclear. With 3 bases removed from V and 0 bases from J, the gap between germline ends came to 8 bases. CDR3 size: 14 residues. CDR1 is LNHDA, CDR2 SQIVND, per germline (reference sequence). The CDR3 spells CASSMDSPNYGYTF. DNA for the CDR3: TGTGCCAGTAGTATGGACTCACCTAACTATGGCTACACCTTC.

The CDR3 loop reads CASSHGQGTTEAFF. The CDR3 coding sequence is TGTGCCAGCAGCCACGGACAGGGTACCACTGAAGCTTTCTTT. The chain joins TRBV6-5 to TRBJ1-1; TRBD1 matches at 8 bases. V trimming: 6 bases; J trimming: 4 bases; junction bases outside the gene matches: 7. The CDR3 totals 14 residues. CDR1 MNHEY and CDR2 SVGAGI come from the germline V gene.

J is TRBJ2-5 and V is TRBV3-1 (or the pseudogene TRBV3-2); 11 nucleotides line up with TRBD2. Germline V gene lookup returns CDR1 LGHDT and CDR2 YNNKEL (reference sequence). This CDR3 has 17 residues. The V and J ends lost 5 bases and 4 bases, in that order; junction bases with no gene match: 12. CDR3 in amino acids: CASSSHITSGRGETQYF. For the CDR3, the DNA is TGTGCCAGCAGCTCCCACATTACTAGCGGGAGAGGAGAGACCCAGTACTTC.

The chain is built from TRBV7-3 and TRBJ2-3; no firm D call. The CDR3 consists of 13 residues. CDR1 and CDR2 from the germline V gene are SGHTA and FQGTGA. V shed 5 bases and J shed 0 bases, with 6 bases lying between them. CDR3 sequence (DNA): TGTGCCAGCAGCAGAGAAAGCACAGATACGCAGTATTTT. It specifies CASSRESTDTQYF. The full variable domain, completed using reference TRBV7-3 and TRBJ2-3, is GAGVSQTPSNKVTEKGKYVELRCDPISGHTALYWYRQSLGQGPEFLIYFQGTGAADDSGLPNDRFFAVRPEGSVSTLKIQRTERGDSAVYLCASSRESTDTQYFGPGTRLTVL.

J is TRBJ2-7 and V is TRBV28, with 7 bases aligning to TRBD1. The CDR3 loop spans 14 amino acids. Trimming took 3 bases from V and 2 from J; bases not matched to a gene: 4. Germline CDR1 reads MDHEN; CDR2 reads SYDVKM. CDR3 nucleotides: TGTGCCAGCAGTTTTCGGGACAGCACCTACGAGCAGTACTTC. Its protein product is CASSFRDSTYEQYF. The whole variable domain, filled in from reference TRBV28 and TRBJ2-7, reads DVKVTQSSRYLVKRTGEKVFLECVQDMDHENMFWYRQDPGLGLRLIYFSYDVKMKEKGDIPEGYSVSREKKERFSLILESASTNQTSMYLCASSFRDSTYEQYFGPGTRLTVT.

The chain recombines TRBV4-1 with TRBJ2-5; D not resolved. Trimming left V 0 bases short and J 1 base short, with 12 bases between. CDR1 and CDR2 (germline): MGHRA, YSYEKL. The CDR3 length is 16 residues. In DNA form, the CDR3 reads TGCGCCAGCAGCCAAGACGGCACTTGGGCCCAAGAGACCCAGTACTTC. Translating gives CASSQDGTWAQETQYF.

The chain employs TRBV7-8 and TRBJ1-5, with unresolved D. The CDR3 totals 13 residues. The V gene's germline CDR1 is SGHVS and CDR2 FQNEAQ. Trimming removed 1 base from V and 4 bases from J, with 5 bases in between. The DNA of the CDR3 is TGTGCCAGCAGCTTAGGACAAAATCAGCCCCAGCATTTT. The encoded protein is CASSLGQNQPQHF.

This chain uses TRBV18 with TRBJ2-7; 8 nucleotides line up with TRBD2. Germline V CDR1 and CDR2: KGHSH, LQKENI. There are 16 residues in the CDR3. Trimming took 3 bases from V and 0 from J; bases not matched to a gene: 7. The CDR3 nucleotides are TGTGCCAGCTCACCTACTGGCGCGGGAGGCTCCTACGAGCAGTACTTC. Its translation is CASSPTGAGGSYEQYF.

The chain has TRBV28 and TRBJ2-1; 7 bases line up with TRBD2. The V segment lost 5 bases and the J segment 8 bases; nucleotides outside the gene matches: 15. This CDR3 comprises 16 residues. Looked up from germline, CDR1 is MDHEN and CDR2 is SYDVKM. The CDR3 protein is CASSLGGTTILHEQFF. In nucleotides, the CDR3 is TGTGCCAGCAGTCTGGGGGGGACTACAATCCTACATGAGCAGTTCTTC.

The chain employs TRBV28 and TRBJ1-2, with TRBD1 matching 8 bases. V shed 5 bases and J 7 bases; nucleotides not matched to a gene: 18. The CDR3 totals 17 residues. In germline, CDR1 is MDHEN, CDR2 SYDVKM. The CDR3 loop reads CASSPLGQGELVGGYTF. In nucleotides, the CDR3 is TGTGCCAGCAGTCCCCTTGGACAGGGAGAGCTAGTTGGTGGCTACACCTTC.

V usage is TRBV6-1 and J usage is TRBJ1-5; D unresolved. Germline V lookup: CDR1 MNHNS, CDR2 SASEGT. The CDR3 has 15 residues. V was pared by 0 bases and J by 0 bases, with 6 bases between. The CDR3 DNA is TGTGCCAGCAGTGAAGCTGAGTATAGCAATCAGCCCCAGCATTTT. Its protein is CASSEAEYSNQPQHF.

The CDR3 sequence: CATSRVGLAGGEEQFF. The CDR3 DNA reads as TGTGCCACCAGCAGGGTGGGACTAGCGGGAGGTGAAGAGCAGTTCTTC. The chain carries TRBV15 and TRBJ2-1, with 15 bases identical to TRBD2. Germline CDR1 LNHNV, CDR2 YYDKDF (reference sequence). The CDR3 consists of 16 residues. V shed 3 bases and J 10 bases; nucleotides not matched to a gene: 7.

V usage is TRBV9 and J usage is TRBJ1-2; D not certain. Trimming stripped 3 bases from V and 2 bases from J, with 20 bases between. CDR1 is SGDLS and CDR2 is YYNGEE in the germline V gene. The CDR3 is 17 amino acids. The CDR3 sequence is CASSASPSGVGNYGYTF. CDR3 nucleotides: TGTGCCAGCAGCGCTTCCCCCAGCGGCGTCGGGAACTATGGCTACACCTTC.

The chain is built from TRBV27 and TRBJ2-1; TRBD2 agrees at 9 bases. CDR3 length equals 16 residues. Per germline, CDR1 MNHEY and CDR2 SMNVEV (reference sequence). With 2 bases clipped from V and 3 bases from J, the junction kept 5 bases outside the gene matches. The CDR3, as DNA: TGTGCCAGCAGTTTAGTAGCGGGAGCGCTCTACAATGAGCAGTTCTTC. Its protein is CASSLVAGALYNEQFF.

The sample holds a few counts of this clone. The chain uses TRBV28 and TRBJ1-5, with unresolved D. Deletions cut 5 bases from V and 4 bases from J, with 12 bases between. The germline V gene encodes CDR1 MDHEN and CDR2 SYDVKM. The CDR3 is 14 residues long. In DNA, the CDR3 is TGTGCCAGCAGTATCCCGGGTTTAAATCAGCCCCAGCATTTT. Translating gives CASSIPGLNQPQHF.

The chain carries TRBV4-3 and TRBJ2-5, with 13 positions matching TRBD2. With 0 bases clipped from V and 7 bases from J, the junction kept 11 bases outside the gene matches. Germline assignment: CDR1 LGHNA and CDR2 YSLEER. This CDR3 comprises 18 residues. The CDR3 here is CASSQDGWTSGSAGTQYF. CDR3 in DNA: TGCGCCAGCAGCCAAGATGGGTGGACTAGCGGGAGTGCCGGGACCCAGTACTTC.

CDR3 protein: CASSGQGARNSPLHF. CDR3 nucleotides: TGTGCCAGCAGTGGGCAGGGGGCGCGAAATTCACCCCTCCACTTT. J is TRBJ1-6 and V is TRBV28; TRBD1 matches 8 bases. With 5 bases clipped from V and 7 bases from J, the junction kept 7 bases outside the gene matches. The CDR3 is 15 amino acids. Germline-derived CDR1 and CDR2 are MDHEN and SYDVKM.

V is TRBV6-6 and J is TRBJ2-5; 7 nucleotides match TRBD2. Trimming at V came to 6 bases and at J to 3 bases, leaving 7 bases not matched to a gene. This CDR3 is 14 amino acids long. Germline assignment: CDR1 MNHNY and CDR2 SVGAGI (reference sequence). CDR3 nucleotides: TGTGCCAGCAGCCACTGGGGAGGGGAAGAGACCCAGTACTTC. It codes for CASSHWGGEETQYF.

This clone was observed a single time. This sequence joins TRBV4-3 and TRBJ2-7; tentative D call: TRBD2 (5 bases). V lost 0 bases, J lost 4 bases, and 19 bases lay in between. CDR1 is LGHNA and CDR2 is YSLEER in the germline V gene. The CDR3 is 17 amino acids. This chain's CDR3 is CASSQDEFSGNPYEQYF. CDR3 nucleotides: TGCGCCAGCAGCCAAGATGAGTTTTCGGGGAACCCATACGAGCAGTACTTC.

The J gene is TRBJ1-5, the V gene TRBV28; D not resolved. The CDR3 is 14 amino acids. Germline V gives CDR1 MDHEN, CDR2 SYDVKM. V was clipped by 4 bases and J by 6 bases, with 13 bases between them. For the CDR3, the DNA is TGTGCCAGCAGTTCCCGAGTTTGGAGTCAGCCCCAGCATTTT. Translating it yields CASSSRVWSQPQHF.

The chain employs TRBV10-1 and TRBJ1-5; 8 nucleotides align to TRBD1. The CDR3 is 17 residues long. Germline lookup yields CDR1 WNHNN and CDR2 SYGVQD (reference sequence). The V segment lost 7 bases and the J segment 4 bases; nucleotides outside the gene matches: 15. This CDR3 reads CASISRQGHKCNQPQHF. The CDR3 DNA sequence: TGCGCCAGCATATCTAGACAGGGGCATAAGTGTAATCAGCCCCAGCATTTT.

This clone came up once. The chain couples TRBV19 to TRBJ2-3, with 9 bases that match TRBD1. The CDR3 is 15 residues long. With 4 bases clipped from V and 0 bases from J, the junction kept 2 bases outside the gene matches. CDR1 LNHDA and CDR2 SQIVND come from the germline V gene (reference sequence). The CDR3 bases are TGTGCCAGTAGTACCGGGACAGGGAGCACAGATACGCAGTATTTT. It translates to CASSTGTGSTDTQYF.

V is TRBV28 and J is TRBJ1-5; 7 nucleotides match TRBD1. Germline values: CDR1 MDHEN, CDR2 SYDVKM. The length of the CDR3 is 15 residues. V trimming: 6 bases; J trimming: 2 bases; junction bases outside the gene matches: 7. CDR3 DNA: TGTGCCAGCAGCCTCGACAGGGCGCGCAATCAGCCCCAGCATTTT. This codes for CASSLDRARNQPQHF.

The chain employs TRBV28 and TRBJ1-1, with D tentatively TRBD1 (5 bases). This CDR3 comprises 15 residues. CDR1 MDHEN and CDR2 SYDVKM come from the germline V gene. Trimming took off 2 bases at V and 4 bases at J, with 14 bases between the two ends. CDR3 sequence reads: CASSLNGGIGTEAFF. In nucleotides, the CDR3 is TGTGCCAGCAGTTTAAACGGGGGGATAGGCACTGAAGCTTTCTTT.

The chain is built from TRBV5-1 and TRBJ2-3, with TRBD2 matching over 13 bases. The germline CDR1 and CDR2 sequences are SGHRS and YFSETQ. V was clipped by 4 bases and J by 8 bases; unmatched bases: 10. The CDR3 totals 16 residues. The CDR3 here is CASSPRTSGGGGTQYF. The CDR3 region has the DNA TGCGCCAGCAGCCCGAGGACTAGCGGGGGAGGGGGTACGCAGTATTTT.

The chain uses TRBV28 and TRBJ1-1, with D uncertain. The length of the CDR3 is 13 residues. Germline-derived CDR1 and CDR2 are MDHEN and SYDVKM. Trimming cost V 7 bases and J 4 bases, with 13 bases left between them. The CDR3 sequence is CASNGPDITEAFF. The CDR3 bases are TGTGCCAGCAATGGGCCCGATATCACTGAAGCTTTCTTT.

The gene calls are TRBV5-1 and TRBJ2-1; 8 bases agree with TRBD2. CDR1 is SGHRS and CDR2 is YFSETQ in the germline V gene. The V and J ends lost 3 bases and 8 bases, in that order; junction bases with no gene match: 10. The CDR3 contains 15 residues. CDR3 loop: CASSSGTRGSDEQFF. For the CDR3, the DNA is TGCGCCAGCAGCTCCGGGACTAGAGGGTCAGATGAGCAGTTCTTC.

The chain couples TRBV7-9 to TRBJ2-6; the D gene is possibly TRBD1 (5 bases). Trimming cost V 4 bases and J 1 base, with 8 bases left between them. The germline gives CDR1 SEHNR, CDR2 FQNEAQ (reference sequence). The CDR3 length is 15 residues. The CDR3: CASSYPGSGANVLTF. The DNA for the CDR3 is TGTGCCAGCAGCTATCCAGGGTCTGGGGCCAACGTCCTGACTTTC.